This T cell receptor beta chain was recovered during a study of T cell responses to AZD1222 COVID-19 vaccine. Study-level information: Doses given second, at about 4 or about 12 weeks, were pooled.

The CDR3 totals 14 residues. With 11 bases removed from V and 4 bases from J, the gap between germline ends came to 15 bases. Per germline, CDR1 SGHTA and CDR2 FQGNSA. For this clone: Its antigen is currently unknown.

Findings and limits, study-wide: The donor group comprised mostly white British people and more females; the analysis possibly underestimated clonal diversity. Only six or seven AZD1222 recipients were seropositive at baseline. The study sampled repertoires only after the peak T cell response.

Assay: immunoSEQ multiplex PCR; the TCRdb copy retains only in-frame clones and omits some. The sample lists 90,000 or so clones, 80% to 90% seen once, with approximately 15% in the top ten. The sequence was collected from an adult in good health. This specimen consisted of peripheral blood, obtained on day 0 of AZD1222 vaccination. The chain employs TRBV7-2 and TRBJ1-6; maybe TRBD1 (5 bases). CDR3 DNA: TGTGCCCGAATTCCCGAGGGGTATAATTCACCCCTCCACTTT. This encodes CARIPEGYNSPLHF.